This TCR beta chain was observed in a study of glioma-infiltrating T cells. General study findings and limits: Non-neoplastic patients had below-expected tissue-blood divergence, while all gliomas exceeded expectation.

Trimming removed 0 bases at V and 3 bases at J, with 12 bases between. Germline loops: CDR1 GTSNPN, CDR2 SVGIG (reference sequence). The CDR3 is 14 residues long. In regard to this clonotype: The antigen remains unidentified.

Using RNA template, CDR3s of TCR alpha and beta were amplified with iRepertoire arm-PCR. TCRdb processed the multiplex PCR reads anew with MiXCR; each CDR3 protein has one entry. The data show fewer than 250,000 distinct CDR3 sequences, roughly a third seen once. This sequence was found in a human donor with low-grade glioma or glioblastoma, undergoing nonglioma brain surgery, or in good health (not recorded which). The sequencing input was glioma tissue, nonneoplastic brain tissue, or PBMCs (not recorded which). This chain connects TRBV30 to TRBJ2-7, with a possible D match to TRBD1 (5 bases). CDR3 DNA sequence: TGTGCCTGGAGTGTAGGGCAGGGTCTCTACGAGCAGTACTTC. It codes for CAWSVGQGLYEQYF.